This section outlines one T cell receptor (beta chain) sequence together with its context. The data belong to a study of blood T cell repertoires in COVID-19. Study-wide context: The United States, Italy and Spain were the sources of the acute and convalescent COVID-19 samples. Sources were T cells, B-cell-depleted T cells, or PBMCs; the material itself was cDNA or gDNA.

From germline, CDR1 is ENHRY and CDR2 SYGVKD. This CDR3 spans 15 amino acids. The V end lost 0 bases, the J end lost 5 bases, and 13 bases lay between the germline ends. Produced via immunoSEQ multiplex PCR; TCRdb's table is partial and in-frame only. Of some 120,000 clones in the sample, around 74% were seen once. Sequencing used peripheral blood. This chain links TRBV10-3 with TRBJ1-1; D remains unclear. The clonotype originates from a man aged 60 to 75 with acute or convalescent COVID-19. The CDR3, as DNA: TGTGCCATCAGTGAGTCAGCAGGTCATTGGACTGAAGCTTTCTTT. It specifies CAISESAGHWTEAFF.